This is a list of T cell receptor beta chains from one sample in a study of monozygotic twins with inflammatory bowel disease. TCRdb re-called the 5' RACE reads and catalogs CDR3 proteins one per entry, DNA excluded. The table for this sample gives roughly 300,000 distinct CDR3 sequences. Sequenced input: blood. These receptors were taken from a human donor with ulcerative colitis or Crohn's disease, or a healthy co-twin of an affected twin (not recorded which). Each CDR3 is given with its conserved first and last residue.

j_call v_call cdr3_aa
TRBJ2-3 TRBV5-1 CASSLGTPGTDTQYF
TRBJ2-1 TRBV5-1 CASSLGTGFEQFF
TRBJ2-1 TRBV29-1 CSCELLGDPYNEQFF
TRBJ2-7 TRBV27 CASSFISRGETGVEQYF
TRBJ1-3 TRBV5-1 CASSGGQIFSGNTIYF
TRBJ2-6 TRBV29-1 CSVAPGSSGANVLTF
TRBJ2-7 TRBV7-2 CASSRKTSGGAQYEQYF
TRBJ2-4 TRBV9 CASSPSWSRKNIQYF
TRBJ2-2 TRBV5-4 CASSLGEPPDFTGELFF
TRBJ1-5 TRBV12-3/TRBV12-4 CASSPRTRADQPQHF
TRBJ1-1 TRBV5-4 CASSLSTEAFF
TRBJ2-1 TRBV7-2 CASSLQQGVRNEQFF
TRBJ2-5 TRBV18 CASSPPGEETQYF
TRBJ1-2 TRBV29-1 CSFTGGSYGYTF
TRBJ2-7 TRBV12-3/TRBV12-4 CATPGQKEGLYEQYF
TRBJ2-7 TRBV11-2 CASRGGPRTQYEQYF
TRBJ1-5 TRBV12-3/TRBV12-4 CASSLRADNNQPQHF
TRBJ2-4 TRBV15 CATSSVIAKNIQYF
TRBJ1-2 TRBV9 CASSATQGWDGYTF
TRBJ2-4 TRBV5-6 CASSYAKNIQYF
TRBJ2-5 TRBV9 CASSVSPRRFLRETQYF
TRBJ2-7 TRBV9 CASSVEGQGVYEQYF
TRBJ1-5 TRBV6-5 CASSYGIGGQPQHF
TRBJ2-2 TRBV7-3 CASSLIAQGAVGELFF
TRBJ2-5 TRBV7-2 CASSLGLAGGQETQYF
TRBJ1-1 TRBV19 CASSVVHTEAFF
TRBJ2-5 TRBV7-7 CASSQKGGVETQYF
TRBJ2-5 TRBV7-9 CASSPRQGLQETQYF
TRBJ2-2 TRBV2 CASTEAIAGGLNTGELFF
TRBJ2-3 TRBV20-1 CSASEGRLSTDTQYF
TRBJ1-1 TRBV7-2 CASSARDRGKAFF
TRBJ2-5 TRBV7-9 CASSLLVIETQYF
TRBJ2-1 TRBV5-1 CASSLTSGSLLEQFF